In this sample, the clone carrying this T cell receptor (beta chain) turned up a few times. Trimming took 3 bases from V and 4 from J, leaving 9 bases between them. This CDR3 is 13 amino acids long. Germline V gene sequence: CDR1 PRHDT, CDR2 FYEKMQ (reference sequence). This record comes from a study of blood T cells in healthy people across ages. Together with a sample-barcoded 5' primer, a J-beta primer mix was included in a second PCR lasting about 6 to 11 cycles. TCRdb re-called the 5' RACE reads through MiXCR, storing one row per CDR3 protein. The data show 1,800,000 or so distinct CDR3 sequences, about two fifths seen once. Per sample, at least 6 micrograms of total RNA were extracted.

The clonotype originates from a human donor in good health. The chain employs TRBV13 and TRBJ1-2, with unresolved D. Sequenced: blood. CDR3 sequence reads: CASSFQEPYGYTF. The CDR3 region has the DNA TGTGCCAGCAGCTTCCAGGAACCCTATGGCTACACCTTC.